A selection of T cell receptor beta chains follows, all from one sample in a study of blood T cell repertoires in COVID-19. Assay used: immunoSEQ multiplex PCR; TCRdb lists only in-frame clones, some missing. This sample yields about 200,000 clones, of which nearly 90% are seen a single time; roughly 6% belongs to the top ten. The sample consisted of peripheral blood. These receptors were collected from a middle-aged woman who had recovered from COVID-19. CDR3s include the opening cysteine and the closing phenylalanine or tryptophan. The D gene is left open where the match is weak. The listing skips clone size in some rows; elsewhere it reads once, few, many or a size class.

j_gene,d_gene,abundance,v_gene,CDR3nt,CDR3aa
TRBJ2-7,.,.,TRBV7-2,TGTGCCAGCACCCAGGGGCAGTTGGCTTTCTACGAGCAGTACTTC,CASTQGQLAFYEQYF
TRBJ1-1,TRBD1,.,TRBV5-6,TGTGCCAGCAGCTTGAGCGCAGGGGGCGGGGGCACTGAAGCTTTCTTT,CASSLSAGGGGTEAFF
TRBJ2-1,.,.,TRBV4-1,TGCGCCAGCAGCCAAGATTCGGGGGTTATCGCCTACAATGAGCAGTTCTTC,CASSQDSGVIAYNEQFF
TRBJ2-6,TRBD1,once,TRBV3-1/TRBV3-2,TGTGCCAGCAGCAGAGGGGGCTTACAGGGGTCTGGGGCCAACGTCCTGACTTTC,CASSRGGLQGSGANVLTF
TRBJ2-5,.,.,TRBV4-1,TGCGCCAGCAGCCAGGGGGGAGCGGGCCAGGAGACCCAGTACTTC,CASSQGGAGQETQYF
TRBJ1-4,.,.,TRBV5-8,TGTGCCAGCAGCGTAGACAGTTATAATGAAAAACTGTTTTTT,CASSVDSYNEKLFF
TRBJ2-5,TRBD1,.,TRBV2,TGTGCCAGCAACAACCTCGACAGGGAAGAGACCCAGTACTTC,CASNNLDREETQYF
TRBJ2-4,TRBD2,.,TRBV20-1,TGCAGTGCTAGTCCCTGGACTAGCGGGAGCGGGAACATTCAGTACTTC,CSASPWTSGSGNIQYF
TRBJ2-2,.,few,TRBV5-4,TGTGCCAGCAGCTCCGGTTCAGGGGGGCCTAGGACCGGGGAGCTGTTTTTT,CASSSGSGGPRTGELFF
TRBJ2-7,TRBD1,.,TRBV5-1,TGCGCCAGCAGCCTGACAGGGTTCTCTTACGAGCAGTACTTC,CASSLTGFSYEQYF
TRBJ2-1,.,.,TRBV6-5,TGTGCCAGCAATAGCCTCTCCTACAATGAGCAGTTCTTC,CASNSLSYNEQFF